This entry is about one T cell receptor beta chain. The CDR3 covers 16 residues. Trimming stripped 3 bases from V and 2 bases from J, with 17 bases between. Per the germline V gene, CDR1 is KGHSH and CDR2 is LQKENI. The data stem from a study of blood T cell repertoires in COVID-19. Study background: In each case, the material was cDNA or gDNA derived from T cells, B-cell-depleted T cells, or PBMCs.

Repertoires were generated with immunoSEQ multiplex PCR, while TCRdb's copy carries only in-frame clones and drops some. Found here are roughly 120,000 clones, around 88% of them singletons; the top ten hold almost 0.9%. The TCR was taken from a woman in her 50s with active or convalescent COVID-19. The chain couples TRBV18 to TRBJ2-7; possible D gene TRBD2, 6 bases. Material: peripheral blood. CDR3 protein: CASSPSVASVTYEQYF. In DNA, the CDR3 is TGTGCCAGCTCACCGTCAGTGGCTAGCGTTACCTACGAGCAGTACTTC.